This TCR beta chain was obtained from a study of Ad26.COV2.S vaccination and SARS-CoV-2 variants (dated by TCRdb to about 2021). With respect to the entire study: Donors in the vaccine arm were drawn from COV1001, a multicentre, randomized, double-blind, placebo-controlled phase I-IIa trial testing Ad26.COV2.S in healthy adults. Dosing of Ad26.COV2.S was intramuscular, at either 5x10^10 or 1x10^11 viral particles, delivered as one shot or as two shots spaced 56 days apart. TCRbeta repertoire sequencing served as the tool for gauging how specific and how broad the SARS-CoV-2-reactive T cell receptors were following Ad26.COV2.S vaccination. The TCR-sequenced set comprised approximately 30 samples: approximately 19 Ad26.COV2.S vaccine recipients, 5 placebo recipients and 8 SARS-CoV-2 convalescent individuals. Trial participants were randomized into five groups of five, in which low-dose or high-dose Ad26.COV2.S was given once or twice, or placebo was given on both occasions. Investigators remained blinded to trial group allocation during experiments and outcome assessment. Overall study outcomes, separate from this receptor: The authors noted that the TCR breadth and depth analyses may have underestimated total T cell responses. Substantial breadth of spike-specific CD8+ and CD4+ T cell responses was reported after vaccination. Compared with placebo recipients, Ad26.COV2.S recipients showed higher spike-specific TCR breadth (P = 0.0014). Comparing responses between vaccine doses or regimens was not something the study was powered to do. Vaccine and placebo recipients had similar non-spike TCR breadth, a finding consistent with the vaccine containing only spike.

The junction shows trimming of 4 bases on V and 10 bases on J, plus 8 bases between the germline ends. From the cysteine through the phenylalanine, the CDR3 covers 12 amino acids. The only DNA kept is the CDR3, 36 bases in frame from the first base. CDR1 and CDR2 are drawn from the germline V gene (reference sequence): LNHDA, SQIVND. The immunoSEQ Assay was used to sequence TCRbeta CDR3 regions. After extraction, genomic DNA underwent amplification by bias-controlled multiplex PCR, followed by high-throughput sequencing. The authors processed their data as follows. To quantify the absolute abundance of every unique TCRbeta CDR3 region, sequences were collapsed and filtered. T cell fraction was estimated by normalization of TCRbeta template counts to usable DNA, with usable DNA being measured through amplification of reference genes present in all nucleated cells. Repertoire TCRs were annotated as SARS-CoV-2-specific by exact matching of V gene, CDR3 amino acid sequence and J gene to a known reactive TCR set. The reference SARS-CoV-2 TCR set was derived from MIRA and filtered for enrichment in COVID-19-positive ImmuneCODE repertoires, a step that removed public or cross-reactive TCRs. Based on the MIRA antigens, annotated TCRs were further analysed at the level of specific ORF or position within ORF. Breadth was defined as annotated unique rearrangements over total unique productive rearrangements; depth was the summed frequency of those rearrangements. Two-sided Wilcoxon rank-sum tests were applied when comparing TCR breadth between groups. Imported from immuneACCESS, the table was reduced by TCRdb to in-frame sequences with V and J called. These copies leave out some clones; in studies compared against another copy, an unresolved V gene accounts for under half, and the cause of the remainder is not known. V, J and clone size are taken as reported in that table, and D and trimming were inferred from the DNA itself. Here the sample has around 450,000 clones; 85% to 90% occur a single time. The biggest ten clones account for about 4% of the sample.

This clone was found a few times. Its antigen remains undetermined. The sample holds no much larger clone one base away, and base qualities are not on file. The identical CDR3 is also encoded by other nucleotide sequences in the sample. The treatment or condition label, read with the paper, signifies: some 20 received Ad26.COV2.S at low or high dose, single or two shots; about 5 received placebo; per-sample allocation not given. Repertoires of vaccine and placebo recipients were sequenced from samples collected on day 63 after the first injection. Between 29 July and 7 August 2020, Cohort 1b enrolled around 25 adults aged 18-55 years at one site in Boston, USA. Ad26.COV2.S was a replication-incompetent adenovirus type 26 vector expressing a prefusion-stabilized SARS-CoV-2 spike protein from the original Wuhan strain.

In this chain, TRBV19 is recombined with TRBJ1-6, with the D gene too uncertain to name. The TCR was taken from a person aged 18-65 years who received the Ad26.COV2.S COVID-19 vaccine or a placebo. The material was peripheral blood, obtained in a trial of Ad26.COV2.S vaccine versus placebo. The CDR3 amino acid sequence is: CASSTGLSPLHF. In nucleotide form, the sequence is TGTGCCAGTAGTACGGGGTTATCACCCCTCCACTTT. The entire variable domain, with the stretches around the CDR3 drawn from the reference TRBV19 and TRBJ1-6 proteins, is DGGITQSPKYLFRKEGQNVTLSCEQNLNHDAMYWYRQDPGQGLRLIYYSQIVNDFQKGDIAEGYSVSREKKESFPLTVTSAQKNPTAFYLCASSTGLSPLHFGNGTRLTVT.